This T cell receptor beta chain is drawn from a study of cytomegalovirus exposure and HLA in healthy donors. Healthy individuals who donated bone marrow served as the donors. Findings and caveats of the study: Reportedly, cytomegalovirus status was diagnosed with high sensitivity and specificity. The authors confirmed in vitro that three CMV-associated chains were specific for CMV antigens.

It was with 60 Vbeta and 13 Jbeta primers that the PCR ran. Sequencing was performed with immunoSEQ multiplex PCR; in TCRdb, only in-frame clones are kept and a portion is missing. The table records some 76,000 clones, around 66% of them present only once. To note about this clone: Its cognate antigen is unknown.

V trimming: 3 bases; J trimming: 8 bases; junction bases outside the gene matches: 11. The CDR3 consists of 16 residues. Germline CDR1 reads LNHDA; CDR2 reads SQIVND (reference sequence). The receptor was isolated from a man aged 60 to 75 in good health and CMV-seropositive. What was sequenced was PBMCs. The chain recombines TRBV19 with TRBJ2-4; 9 bases map to TRBD1. CDR3 protein: CASSMEGTGRRHIQYF. CDR3 nucleotides: TGTGCCAGTAGTATGGAGGGGACAGGGCGGAGGCACATTCAGTACTTC.